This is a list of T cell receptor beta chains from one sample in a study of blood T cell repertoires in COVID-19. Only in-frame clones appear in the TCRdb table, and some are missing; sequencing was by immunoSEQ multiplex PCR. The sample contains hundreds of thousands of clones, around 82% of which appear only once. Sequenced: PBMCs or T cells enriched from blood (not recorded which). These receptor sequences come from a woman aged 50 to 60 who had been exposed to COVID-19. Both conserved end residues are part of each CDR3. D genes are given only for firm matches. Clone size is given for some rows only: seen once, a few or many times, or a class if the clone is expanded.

DNA: TGCGCCAGCAGCCAGACGGAGAGGGACTATGGCTACACCTTC; CDR3: CASSQTERDYGYTF; size: NA; D: NA; V: TRBV4-3; J: TRBJ1-2
DNA: TGTGCCAGCAGGGACAGGTATAGCAATCAGCCCCAGCATTTT; CDR3: CASRDRYSNQPQHF; size: NA; D: TRBD1; V: TRBV2; J: TRBJ1-5
DNA: TGTGCCAGTAGTATCACCGCAGGGGGCACAGAGACCCAGTACTTC; CDR3: CASSITAGGTETQYF; size: once; D: TRBD1; V: TRBV19; J: TRBJ2-5
DNA: TGTGCCAGCAGTCCGGTGCTTCCCGGTGGCGGGGGGACCCAAGAGACCCAGTACTTC; CDR3: CASSPVLPGGGGTQETQYF; size: NA; D: TRBD2; V: TRBV7-2; J: TRBJ2-5
DNA: TGTGCCTGGACCGGGACAGGATACACTGAAGCTTTCTTT; CDR3: CAWTGTGYTEAFF; size: once; D: TRBD1; V: TRBV30; J: TRBJ1-1
DNA: TGTGCCAGTAGTATAAGGGGGAGCACTGAAGCTTTCTTT; CDR3: CASSIRGSTEAFF; size: NA; D: NA; V: TRBV19; J: TRBJ1-1
DNA: TGTGCCAGTACCATACGGGGACAGGGACAAGGCTACACCTTC; CDR3: CASTIRGQGQGYTF; size: NA; D: TRBD1; V: TRBV19; J: TRBJ1-2
DNA: TGTGCCAGCAGCTCATACAGGGTATCGCGTACCGAGCAGTACTTC; CDR3: CASSSYRVSRTEQYF; size: NA; D: NA; V: TRBV5-6; J: TRBJ2-7
DNA: TGTGCCTGGACGCCCGGACTTTACCTGGGCCATGAGCAGTTCTTC; CDR3: CAWTPGLYLGHEQFF; size: NA; D: NA; V: TRBV30; J: TRBJ2-1
DNA: TGCGCCAGCAGCTTCTCCCTGGACAGGTTGTCTATTACTGAAGCTTTCTTT; CDR3: CASSFSLDRLSITEAFF; size: NA; D: TRBD1; V: TRBV5-1; J: TRBJ1-1
DNA: TGTGCCAGCTCACAAGCAGGGAGGGCAGAAGAAAAACTGTTTTTT; CDR3: CASSQAGRAEEKLFF; size: NA; D: NA; V: TRBV18; J: TRBJ1-4
DNA: TGTGCCAGCAAGCAGGGGAGGGGCAATCAGCCCCAGCATTTT; CDR3: CASKQGRGNQPQHF; size: NA; D: NA; V: TRBV6-5; J: TRBJ1-5
DNA: TGCAGCGCCCGTAAAGATTTAGGACAGTGGGGCTTGAACACTGAAGCTTTCTTT; CDR3: CSARKDLGQWGLNTEAFF; size: NA; D: NA; V: TRBV29-1; J: TRBJ1-1
DNA: TGTGCCAGCAGCTTTGGCAGGGGCGCTAACTATGGCTACACCTTC; CDR3: CASSFGRGANYGYTF; size: NA; D: NA; V: TRBV5-8; J: TRBJ1-2
DNA: TGTGCCAGCTCACGGGACAGTCCTAATAATAGCAATCAGCCCCAGCATTTT; CDR3: CASSRDSPNNSNQPQHF; size: once; D: TRBD1; V: TRBV18; J: TRBJ1-5
DNA: TGTGCCAGCAGCAAAGTGGTCAGGGGGCGCGGGGACCTTCAAGAGACCCAGTACTTC; CDR3: CASSKVVRGRGDLQETQYF; size: NA; D: NA; V: TRBV21-1; J: TRBJ2-5
DNA: TGTGCCAGCAGCTTCCACGGCTCAGGGTATGGCTACACCTTC; CDR3: CASSFHGSGYGYTF; size: NA; D: NA; V: TRBV5-6; J: TRBJ1-2
DNA: TGCGCCAGCAGTGACCCACAGGGGGCCCGATATTGGTCACCCCTCCACTTT; CDR3: CASSDPQGARYWSPLHF; size: NA; D: TRBD1; V: TRBV10-2; J: TRBJ1-6
DNA: TGCAGCGTTGAAGCGGGGGTTGGCTACACCTTC; CDR3: CSVEAGVGYTF; size: once; D: NA; V: TRBV29-1; J: TRBJ1-2
DNA: TGCAGCGCCGCGCAGGGACAGGGTCTCTTTGAGCAGTTCTTC; CDR3: CSAAQGQGLFEQFF; size: NA; D: TRBD1; V: TRBV29-1; J: TRBJ2-1
DNA: TGTGCCAGCAGCTTCGGGGGGAGGGCTAACTATGGCTACACCTTC; CDR3: CASSFGGRANYGYTF; size: NA; D: NA; V: TRBV7-9; J: TRBJ1-2
DNA: TGTGCCAGCAGCTTTACAGGGTTTGGCTACACCTTC; CDR3: CASSFTGFGYTF; size: NA; D: NA; V: TRBV5-5; J: TRBJ1-2
DNA: TGCGCCAGCAGCTTGGGGGGCCGCACCTACAATGAGCAGTTCTTC; CDR3: CASSLGGRTYNEQFF; size: NA; D: NA; V: TRBV5-1; J: TRBJ2-1
DNA: TGTGCCAGCAGCTTAGTAGTGAACACTGAAGCTTTCTTT; CDR3: CASSLVVNTEAFF; size: NA; D: NA; V: TRBV7-6; J: TRBJ1-1
DNA: TGTGCCAGCAGCACCGACAGTATGAGAGAGCAGTTCTTC; CDR3: CASSTDSMREQFF; size: NA; D: NA; V: TRBV12-3/TRBV12-4; J: TRBJ2-1
DNA: TGTGCCAGCAGCTTGGAAGCTAGCCAGAACACCGGGGAGCTGTTTTTT; CDR3: CASSLEASQNTGELFF; size: NA; D: NA; V: TRBV5-5; J: TRBJ2-2
DNA: TGTGCCAGCAGCTTATATCCCTCAGGGCACACAACTAATGAAAAACTGTTTTTT; CDR3: CASSLYPSGHTTNEKLFF; size: NA; D: NA; V: TRBV11-2; J: TRBJ1-4
DNA: TGTGCCAGTAGTATTGCCGGACTGGCCGGCCAAGAGACCCAGTACTTC; CDR3: CASSIAGLAGQETQYF; size: NA; D: NA; V: TRBV19; J: TRBJ2-5
DNA: TGTGCCAGTAGGGGGGAAGGGACAGTAAGGGCCCAGTACTTC; CDR3: CASRGEGTVRAQYF; size: once; D: TRBD1; V: TRBV19; J: TRBJ2-5
DNA: TGTGCCAGCAGCTTAATCCGTGAAGCTTTCTTT; CDR3: CASSLIREAFF; size: NA; D: NA; V: TRBV11-2; J: TRBJ1-1
DNA: TGTGCCAGTAGTAACGGACAGGCGAGCACAGATACGCAGTATTTT; CDR3: CASSNGQASTDTQYF; size: NA; D: TRBD1; V: TRBV19; J: TRBJ2-3
DNA: TGTGCCAGCAGTTCCGGGGCTGAAGCTTTCTTT; CDR3: CASSSGAEAFF; size: NA; D: NA; V: TRBV11-2; J: TRBJ1-1
DNA: TGCAGCGTTGATGGACTAGCGGGGGTCTACGAGCAGTACTTC; CDR3: CSVDGLAGVYEQYF; size: NA; D: TRBD2; V: TRBV29-1; J: TRBJ2-7
DNA: TGTGCCAGCAGTTACTCCCCGGGGGCAGATACGCAGTATTTT; CDR3: CASSYSPGADTQYF; size: NA; D: NA; V: TRBV6-2/TRBV6-3; J: TRBJ2-3
DNA: TGTGCCAGCAGCTTAAGGGGAAGGACTGAAGCTTTCTTT; CDR3: CASSLRGRTEAFF; size: NA; D: NA; V: TRBV11-2; J: TRBJ1-1
DNA: TGTGCCAGCAGCTCGGGACTAGGGAACAATGAGCAGTTCTTC; CDR3: CASSSGLGNNEQFF; size: NA; D: TRBD2; V: TRBV7-2; J: TRBJ2-1
DNA: TGTGCCAGCAGCCCAGCCGGGGGCTCCTACAATGAGCAGTTCTTC; CDR3: CASSPAGGSYNEQFF; size: NA; D: NA; V: TRBV9; J: TRBJ2-1
DNA: TGTGCCAGCAGCCAAGTAAAGGGAGTTGGCTACACCTTC; CDR3: CASSQVKGVGYTF; size: many; D: NA; V: TRBV14; J: TRBJ1-2
DNA: TGTGCCAGCAGCGTACCGACCGCGGTGATGGACACTGAAGCTTTCTTT; CDR3: CASSVPTAVMDTEAFF; size: NA; D: NA; V: TRBV7-9; J: TRBJ1-1
DNA: TGTGCCAGCAGCTTGGGCCAAGCGGGGGGAGGCACCGGGGAGCTGTTTTTT; CDR3: CASSLGQAGGGTGELFF; size: NA; D: TRBD2; V: TRBV5-5; J: TRBJ2-2
DNA: TGCGCCAGCAGCCGTTCACAGAACACCGGGGAGCTGTTTTTT; CDR3: CASSRSQNTGELFF; size: NA; D: NA; V: TRBV5-1; J: TRBJ2-2
DNA: TGTGCCAGCAGCTTCACAGGGGTAACTGAAGCTTTCTTT; CDR3: CASSFTGVTEAFF; size: NA; D: TRBD1; V: TRBV5-6; J: TRBJ1-1
DNA: TGTGCTAGTGGAGCCGGACAGGGGCGCAACACCATATATTTT; CDR3: CASGAGQGRNTIYF; size: NA; D: TRBD1; V: TRBV12-5; J: TRBJ1-3
DNA: TGTGCCAGCTCATCAAATTCCCCGGGACAGCTCATATACAATGAGCAGTTCTTC; CDR3: CASSSNSPGQLIYNEQFF; size: NA; D: TRBD1; V: TRBV18; J: TRBJ2-1
DNA: TGTGCCTGCCGGGACAGGGCGTACGAAGAGACCCAGTACTTC; CDR3: CACRDRAYEETQYF; size: NA; D: TRBD1; V: TRBV6-5; J: TRBJ2-5
DNA: TGTGCCAGCAGCTCACTCACCGAAGGGGGCGCTACCGGGGCCAACGTCCTGACTTTC; CDR3: CASSSLTEGGATGANVLTF; size: once; D: TRBD1; V: TRBV5-6; J: TRBJ2-6
DNA: TGTGCCAGCAGCTCCCTGGGCACGAACACTGAAGCTTTCTTT; CDR3: CASSSLGTNTEAFF; size: many; D: NA; V: TRBV7-8; J: TRBJ1-1
DNA: TGTGCCAGCAGCTCAGATTTCACAAGTTATGGCTACACCTTC; CDR3: CASSSDFTSYGYTF; size: NA; D: NA; V: TRBV11-2; J: TRBJ1-2